This TCR beta chain was observed in a study of T-cell reconstitution after alpha-beta-depleted transplantation in children. Findings of the study overall: The high TCRbeta diversity at day 60 in some patients came from surviving recipient T cells and thymic progenitors. About two months after transplant, alpha-beta T cells reportedly came from several hundred expanded graft clones.

The CDR3 covers 12 residues. The germline V and J ends were trimmed by 8 bases and 2 bases, with 9 bases remaining between them. CDR1 and CDR2 (germline): SNHLY, FYNNEI. Points on this clonotype: What it binds is not known.

The TCRbeta library incorporated unique molecular identifiers. One entry per CDR3 protein results from TCRdb running MiXCR on the PCR reads. Of around 420,000 distinct CDR3 sequences listed, under 20% were seen once; the top ten hold less than 30%. The rearrangement joins TRBV2 to TRBJ1-2, with D hard to call. This specimen was PBMCs, mostly from graft donor cells, taken 360 days after TCRalphabeta/CD19-depleted stem cell transplant. The receptor was derived from a boy under three years old who had a stem cell transplant for Wiskott-Aldrich syndrome, so the T cells may come from the graft donor. The CDR3 loop is CASPGRNYGYTF. The CDR3 region has the DNA TGTGCCAGCCCCGGCAGGAACTATGGCTACACCTTC.